This TCR beta chain was recorded in a study of T cell responses to AZD1222 COVID-19 vaccine. Germline CDR1 is MGHRA and CDR2 is YSYEKL. V was shortened by 2 bases and J by 6 bases, with 10 bases between the two germline ends. The CDR3 runs 13 residues. Sequencing was performed with immunoSEQ multiplex PCR; in TCRdb, only in-frame clones are kept and a portion is missing. This table has 75,000 to 90,000 clones, 70% to 90% appearing once. The sequence came from an adult who received the AZD1222 COVID-19 vaccine. The genes are TRBV4-1 and TRBJ1-2; unclear D gene. The sample here was peripheral blood, taken 28 days after the second AZD1222 dose. Here the CDR3 reads CASSQRRADGYTF. Here the CDR3 DNA reads TGCGCCAGCAGCCAAAGGAGGGCTGATGGCTACACCTTC.